Following are 21 T cell receptor beta chains from one sample sequenced in a study of cytomegalovirus exposure and HLA in healthy donors. PCR employed 60 Vbeta and 13 Jbeta primers. The table came from immunoSEQ multiplex PCR; TCRdb's copy has only in-frame clones and leaves some out. The sample holds 200,000 to 250,000 clones, around 89% seen once. What was sequenced was PBMCs. These TCRs come from a woman under 30 in good health and CMV-seronegative.

J is TRBJ1-1 and V is TRBV27; TRBD1 aligns across 8 bases. This CDR3 has 13 amino acids. Trimming took 6 bases from V and 5 from J; bases not matched to a gene: 5. Germline V CDR1 and CDR2: MNHEY, SMNVEV (reference sequence). The CDR3 sequence is CASSRGRYTEAFF. As DNA, the CDR3 is TGTGCCAGCAGCAGGGGGCGTTATACTGAAGCTTTCTTT.

This clone was observed once. The chain combines TRBV2 with TRBJ1-1; the D is unclear. This CDR3 region has 11 residues. V was trimmed by 2 bases and J by 7 bases, leaving 5 bases between them. Germline lookup yields CDR1 SNHLY and CDR2 FYNNEI. The CDR3 DNA reads as TGTGCCAGCAGTGAATCCGGTGAAGCTTTCTTT. Protein product: CASSESGEAFF.

This sequence joins TRBV20-1 and TRBJ1-2, with D unresolved. The CDR3 totals 11 residues. CDR1 DFQATT and CDR2 SNEGSKA come from the germline V gene (reference sequence). Trimming pared 3 bases from V and 8 bases from J, leaving 10 bases between. CDR3 nucleotide sequence: TGCAGTGCTAGGTATCCCGGGGGCTACACCTTC. This sequence encodes CSARYPGGYTF.

The chain couples TRBV29-1 to TRBJ2-7; the match to TRBD2 covers 12 bases. CDR3 length equals 15 residues. Germline V gene data show CDR1 as SQVTM and CDR2 as ANQGSEA. The ends lost 4 bases at V and 7 bases at J; junction bases unmatched: 11. The DNA for the CDR3 is TGCAGCGTTGTTCGCCGACTAGCGGGAGTTGGGGAGCAGTACTTC. This gives the protein CSVVRRLAGVGEQYF.

J is TRBJ1-3 and V is TRBV5-4, with 8 bases that match TRBD1. This CDR3 spans 16 amino acids. The V gene's germline CDR1 is SGHNT and CDR2 YYREEE (reference sequence). Unmatched junction bases numbered 8, after V lost 4 bases and J lost 2 bases. CDR3 region: CASSGGTTGAGNTIYF. The CDR3 coding sequence is TGTGCCAGCAGCGGGGGCACGACAGGGGCTGGAAACACCATATATTTT.

CDR3 protein: CASSPPPGVAGDEQYF. The CDR3 DNA sequence: TGTGCCAGCTCACCACCCCCTGGGGTAGCGGGAGACGAGCAGTACTTC. V is TRBV18 and J is TRBJ2-7; 9 bases fit TRBD2. The junction had 8 bases not matched to a gene; V was cut back by 0 bases and J by 5 bases. This CDR3 has 16 amino acids. Germline CDR1 reads KGHSH; CDR2 reads LQKENI.

The rearrangement uses TRBV2 and TRBJ2-1; 8 bases are shared with TRBD2. The J segment lost 10 bases and the V segment lost 11 bases, leaving 19 bases of the junction unmatched. The germline V gene has CDR1 SNHLY and CDR2 FYNNEI. There are 15 residues in the CDR3. CDR3 sequence (DNA): TGTGCCGGAAATACCGGGACTAGAGGGGCCGGGGAGCAGTTCTTC. This gives the protein CAGNTGTRGAGEQFF. Filled out from reference TRBV2 and TRBJ2-1, the complete variable domain reads EPEVTQTPSHQVTQMGQEVILRCVPISNHLYFYWYRQILGQKVEFLVSFYNNEISEKSEIFDDQFSVERPDGSNFTLKIRSTKLEDSAMYFCAGNTGTRGAGEQFFGPGTRLTVL.

This chain's CDR3 is CASSPGEFPEAFF. The CDR3 DNA reads TGTGCCAGCAGCCCCGGGGAGTTTCCTGAAGCTTTCTTT. This sequence joins TRBV7-9 and TRBJ1-1; D is ambiguous. CDR1 and CDR2 from the germline V gene are SEHNR and FQNEAQ (reference sequence). This CDR3 spans 13 amino acids. V lost 5 bases, J lost 6 bases, and 13 bases lay in between. Drawing the rest from reference TRBV7-9 and TRBJ1-1, the complete variable domain is DTGVSQNPRHKITKRGQNVTFRCDPISEHNRLYWYRQTLGQGPEFLTYFQNEAQLEKSRLLSDRFSAERPKGSFSTLEIQRTEQGDSAMYLCASSPGEFPEAFFGQGTRLTVV.

The chain combines TRBV5-1 with TRBJ2-6; D is perhaps TRBD1 (5 bases). Germline CDR1 reads SGHRS; CDR2 reads YFSETQ. V was clipped by 1 base and J by 4 bases, with 15 bases between them. The CDR3 is 17 amino acids. DNA for the CDR3: TGCGCCAGCAGCTTGTGGGGAACAGGTGGCGGGGCCAACGTCCTGACTTTC. This gives the protein CASSLWGTGGGANVLTF.

This clone was counted once. This chain joins TRBV10-3 and TRBJ1-2; the match to TRBD1 covers 8 bases. With 4 bases clipped from V and 0 bases from J, the junction kept 13 bases outside the gene matches. The germline CDR1 and CDR2 sequences are ENHRY and SYGVKD. The CDR3 sequence is 18 residues long. As DNA, the CDR3 is TGTGCCATCAGTGCAACCGGACAGGGACGGCGAACTAACTATGGCTACACCTTC. It is translated as CAISATGQGRRTNYGYTF.

This chain joins TRBV19 and TRBJ1-2; 7 bases are shared with TRBD1. The CDR3 extends over 13 amino acids. Germline V gene data show CDR1 as LNHDA and CDR2 as SQIVND (reference sequence). V dropped 7 bases and J dropped 0; count of bases not matched to a gene: 2. The CDR3 DNA reads as TGTGCCAGTACAGGGGGTCCTAACTATGGCTACACCTTC. Its protein is CASTGGPNYGYTF.

V and J are TRBV7-8 and TRBJ2-7; possible D gene TRBD2, 6 bases. Germline CDR1 SGHVS, CDR2 FQNEAQ. The CDR3 has 16 residues. Trimming cost V 1 base and J 3 bases, with 16 bases left between them. Written as DNA, the CDR3 is TGTGCCAGCAGCTTAGGCCTTGGCGGGATAGACTACGAGCAGTACTTC. Translation: CASSLGLGGIDYEQYF.

The chain employs TRBV6-5 and TRBJ2-7; possibly TRBD2 for D (6 bases). V shed 5 bases and J shed 5 bases, with 13 bases lying between them. The CDR3 has 13 residues. The germline CDR1 and CDR2 sequences are MNHEY and SVGAGI. CDR3 DNA: TGTGCCAGCAGTGTCACAAGGAGGGACGAGCAGTACTTC. Translated, it gives CASSVTRRDEQYF.

The V and J genes are TRBV11-2 and TRBJ2-3; D remains unclear. The CDR3 has 14 amino acids. The ends were cut back, 6 bases at V and 4 bases at J, with 14 bases in the middle. Germline lookup yields CDR1 SGHAT and CDR2 FQNNGV. CDR3 residues: CASRELPAADTQYF. The CDR3 coding sequence is TGTGCCAGCAGGGAGCTCCCGGCGGCAGATACGCAGTATTTT.

This clone has only a few counts. The rearrangement uses TRBV9 and TRBJ2-4; the match to TRBD2 covers 9 bases. Trimming cost V 4 bases and J 8 bases; bases outside gene matches: 10. Germline values: CDR1 SGDLS, CDR2 YYNGEE. This CDR3 has 15 amino acids. CDR3 DNA: TGTGCCAGCAGCCCCCAAGCGGGAGGTATGGACATTCAGTACTTC. Amino acids: CASSPQAGGMDIQYF.

The chain couples TRBV2 to TRBJ1-2; a weak D match, TRBD1 (6 bases). Per the germline V gene, CDR1 is SNHLY and CDR2 is FYNNEI. Between the trimmed V and J ends, which lost 4 bases and 2 bases, there was a span of 14 bases. The CDR3 has 15 amino acids. The CDR3 region is CASSGGGRNNYGYTF. CDR3 sequence (DNA): TGTGCCAGCAGTGGGGGGGGCAGGAACAACTATGGCTACACCTTC. Full variable domain (missing parts from reference TRBV2 and TRBJ1-2): EPEVTQTPSHQVTQMGQEVILRCVPISNHLYFYWYRQILGQKVEFLVSFYNNEISEKSEIFDDQFSVERPDGSNFTLKIRSTKLEDSAMYFCASSGGGRNNYGYTFGSGTRLTVV.

The chain carries TRBV7-9 and TRBJ2-3, with D perhaps TRBD2 (6 bases). V was trimmed by 4 bases and J by 4 bases, leaving 21 bases between them. The CDR3 is 17 residues long. Germline-derived CDR1 and CDR2 are SEHNR and FQNEAQ (reference sequence). In DNA form, the CDR3 reads TGTGCCAGCAGCTCCTATTTCGCGGAGGGAAGGGCAGATACGCAGTATTTT. Protein: CASSSYFAEGRADTQYF. The variable domain in full, completed from reference TRBV7-9 and TRBJ2-3, reads DTGVSQNPRHKITKRGQNVTFRCDPISEHNRLYWYRQTLGQGPEFLTYFQNEAQLEKSRLLSDRFSAERPKGSFSTLEIQRTEQGDSAMYLCASSSYFAEGRADTQYFGPGTRLTVL.

This rearrangement joins TRBV2 to TRBJ1-1; TRBD1 matches at 8 bases. CDR1 and CDR2 from the germline V gene are SNHLY and FYNNEI. CDR3 length equals 15 residues. The trim removed 9 bases at V and 2 bases at J, leaving 11 bases unmatched. As DNA, the CDR3 is TGTGCCAGTTTGACCCCGACAGGGGACAACACTGAAGCTTTCTTT. Encoded protein: CASLTPTGDNTEAFF.

The J gene is TRBJ2-7, the V gene TRBV7-6; 16 bases match TRBD2. Looked up from germline, CDR1 is SGHVS and CDR2 is FNYEAQ. Trimming removed 6 bases from V and 7 bases from J; junction bases left unmatched: 6. The CDR3 has 15 residues. This chain's CDR3 is CASSYAGLAGGEQYF. The CDR3 DNA sequence: TGTGCCAGCAGTTACGCGGGACTAGCGGGAGGGGAGCAGTACTTC.

V is TRBV27 and J is TRBJ1-2; maybe TRBD1 (6 bases). The CDR3 sequence is 12 residues long. Germline assignment: CDR1 MNHEY and CDR2 SMNVEV (reference sequence). Trimming took off 6 bases at V and 6 bases at J, with 11 bases between the two ends. The CDR3 reads CASRTGGHGYTF. CDR3 nucleotide sequence: TGTGCCAGCAGGACCGGGGGGCATGGCTACACCTTC.

The genes are TRBV11-2 and TRBJ2-5; 7 nucleotides line up with TRBD1. The CDR3 is 18 amino acids. V shed 5 bases, J shed 0 bases, and the junction held 15 bases outside the gene matches. Germline V gene data show CDR1 as SGHAT and CDR2 as FQNNGV. This chain's CDR3 is CASSPAPGQREYQETQYF. CDR3 nucleotide sequence: TGTGCCAGCAGCCCGGCCCCGGGACAGAGAGAGTACCAAGAGACCCAGTACTTC.